By sample fraction, the clone carrying this T cell receptor (beta chain) is medium-sized. Every TCR cDNA molecule carried a tag that served as a unique molecular identifier. MiXCR was run by TCRdb on the 5' RACE reads, yielding one entry per CDR3 protein. Of 610 or so distinct CDR3 sequences in the sample, roughly 9.6% are singletons; the top ten hold 22%. Time point described: sample taken at primary tumor resection. There were 75 or so donors, all of them untreated patients with early-stage non-small cell lung cancer. Researchers sequenced whole RNA taken from tumor, nontumor lung or frozen PBMC without sorting. Trimming left V 5 bases short and J 0 bases short, with 14 bases between. The CDR3 length is 15 residues. CDR1 and CDR2 (germline): MNHEY, SVGAGI. This sample was taken from a study of spatial heterogeneity in lung cancer.

The TCR originated in a male donor with early-stage non-small cell lung cancer. The J gene is TRBJ2-7, the V gene TRBV6-5, with D uncertain. Here the sequenced sample was normal lung tissue next to the tumor, taken at surgery. The CDR3 loop is CASSEQVVSSYEQYF. The CDR3 nucleotides are TGTGCCAGCAGTGAGCAGGTGGTAAGCTCCTACGAGCAGTACTTC.